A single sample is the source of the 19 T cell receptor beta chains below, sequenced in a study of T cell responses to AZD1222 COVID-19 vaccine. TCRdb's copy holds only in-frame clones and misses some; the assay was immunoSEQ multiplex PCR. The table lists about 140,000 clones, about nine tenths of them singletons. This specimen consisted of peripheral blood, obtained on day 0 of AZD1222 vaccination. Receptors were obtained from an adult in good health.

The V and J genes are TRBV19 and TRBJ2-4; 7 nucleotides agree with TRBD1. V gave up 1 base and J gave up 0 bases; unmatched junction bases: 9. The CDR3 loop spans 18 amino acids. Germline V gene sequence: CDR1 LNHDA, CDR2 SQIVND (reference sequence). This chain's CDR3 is CASSIGWTGTIAKNIQYF. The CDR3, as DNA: TGTGCCAGTAGTATAGGCTGGACAGGTACAATAGCCAAAAACATTCAGTACTTC.

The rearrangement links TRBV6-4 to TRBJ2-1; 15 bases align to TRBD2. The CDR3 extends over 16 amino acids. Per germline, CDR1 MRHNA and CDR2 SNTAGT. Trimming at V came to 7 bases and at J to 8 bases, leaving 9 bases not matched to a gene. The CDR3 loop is CASTPGTSGRWDEQFF. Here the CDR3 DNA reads TGTGCCAGCACCCCGGGGACTAGCGGGAGGTGGGATGAGCAGTTCTTC.

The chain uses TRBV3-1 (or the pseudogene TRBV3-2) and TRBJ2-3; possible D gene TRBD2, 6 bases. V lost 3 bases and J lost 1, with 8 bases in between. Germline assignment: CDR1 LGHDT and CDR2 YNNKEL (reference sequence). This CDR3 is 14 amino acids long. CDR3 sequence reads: CASSQGGGTDTQYF. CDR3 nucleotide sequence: TGTGCCAGCAGCCAGGGCGGGGGCACAGATACGCAGTATTTT.

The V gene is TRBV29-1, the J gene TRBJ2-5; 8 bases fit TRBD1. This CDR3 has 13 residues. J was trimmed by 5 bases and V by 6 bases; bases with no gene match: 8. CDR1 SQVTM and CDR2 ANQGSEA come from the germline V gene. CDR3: CSVGFTGGETQYF. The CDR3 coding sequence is TGCAGCGTGGGCTTTACAGGGGGGGAGACCCAGTACTTC.

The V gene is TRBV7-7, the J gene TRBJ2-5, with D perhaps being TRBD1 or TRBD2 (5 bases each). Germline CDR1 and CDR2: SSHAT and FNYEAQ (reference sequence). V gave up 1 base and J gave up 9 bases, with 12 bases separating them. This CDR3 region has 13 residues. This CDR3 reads CASSLETRGAQYF. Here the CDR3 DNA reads TGTGCCAGCAGCTTAGAGACCCGAGGGGCCCAGTACTTC.

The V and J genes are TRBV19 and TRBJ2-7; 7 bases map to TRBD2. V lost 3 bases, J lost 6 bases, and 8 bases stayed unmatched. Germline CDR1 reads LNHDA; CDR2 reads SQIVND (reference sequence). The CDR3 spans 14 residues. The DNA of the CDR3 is TGTGCCAGTAGTATGGGAGGGTGGGTCGGCGAGCAGTACTTC. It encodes CASSMGGWVGEQYF.

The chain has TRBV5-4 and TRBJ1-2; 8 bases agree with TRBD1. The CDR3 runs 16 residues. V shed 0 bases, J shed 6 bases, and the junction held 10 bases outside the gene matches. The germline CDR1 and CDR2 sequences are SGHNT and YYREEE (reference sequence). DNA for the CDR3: TGTGCCAGCAGCTTGGGGCAGGGGGCGCACAAAAATGGCTACACCTTC. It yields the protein CASSLGQGAHKNGYTF.

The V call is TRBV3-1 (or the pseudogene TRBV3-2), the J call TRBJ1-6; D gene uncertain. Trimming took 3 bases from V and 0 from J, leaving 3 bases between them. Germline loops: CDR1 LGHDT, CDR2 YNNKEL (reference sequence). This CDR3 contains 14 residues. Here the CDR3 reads CASSQSSYNSPLHF. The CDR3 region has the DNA TGTGCCAGCAGCCAGAGCTCCTATAATTCACCCCTCCACTTT.

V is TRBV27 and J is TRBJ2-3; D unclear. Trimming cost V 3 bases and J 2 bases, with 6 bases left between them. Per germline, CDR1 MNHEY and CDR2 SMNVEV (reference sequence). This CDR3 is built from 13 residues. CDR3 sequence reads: CASSFDTTDTQYF. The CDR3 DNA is TGTGCCAGCAGTTTTGACACCACAGATACGCAGTATTTT.

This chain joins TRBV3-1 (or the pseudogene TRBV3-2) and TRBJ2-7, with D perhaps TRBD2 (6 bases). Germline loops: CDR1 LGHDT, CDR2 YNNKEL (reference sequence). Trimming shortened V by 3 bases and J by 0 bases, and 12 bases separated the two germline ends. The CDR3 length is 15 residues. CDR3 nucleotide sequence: TGTGCCAGCAGCCACCGGGGGACCCACTCCTACGAGCAGTACTTC. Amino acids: CASSHRGTHSYEQYF.

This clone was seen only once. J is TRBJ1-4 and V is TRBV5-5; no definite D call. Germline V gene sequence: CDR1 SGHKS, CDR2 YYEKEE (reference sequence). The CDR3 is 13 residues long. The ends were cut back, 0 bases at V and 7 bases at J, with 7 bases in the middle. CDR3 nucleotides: TGTGCCAGCAGCTTGGCGCAGACTGAAAAACTGTTTTTT. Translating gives CASSLAQTEKLFF.

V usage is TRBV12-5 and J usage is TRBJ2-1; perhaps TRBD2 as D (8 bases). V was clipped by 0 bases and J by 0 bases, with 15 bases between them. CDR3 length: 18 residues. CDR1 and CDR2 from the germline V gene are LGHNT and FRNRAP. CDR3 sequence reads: CASGLVREGASSYNEQFF. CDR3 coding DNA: TGTGCTAGTGGTTTGGTACGGGAGGGGGCGAGCTCCTACAATGAGCAGTTCTTC.

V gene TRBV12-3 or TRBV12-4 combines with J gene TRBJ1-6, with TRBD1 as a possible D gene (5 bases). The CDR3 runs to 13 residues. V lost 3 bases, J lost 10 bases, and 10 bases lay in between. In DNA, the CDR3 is TGTGCCAGCAGTTTTGCAGGGTGGTCACCCCTCCACTTT. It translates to CASSFAGWSPLHF.

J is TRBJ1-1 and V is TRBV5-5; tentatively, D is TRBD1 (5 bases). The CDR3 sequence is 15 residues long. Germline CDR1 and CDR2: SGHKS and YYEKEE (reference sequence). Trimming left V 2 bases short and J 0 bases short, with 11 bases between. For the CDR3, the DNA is TGTGCCAGCAGCTTCAAACAGGTTGTGAACACTGAAGCTTTCTTT. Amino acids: CASSFKQVVNTEAFF.

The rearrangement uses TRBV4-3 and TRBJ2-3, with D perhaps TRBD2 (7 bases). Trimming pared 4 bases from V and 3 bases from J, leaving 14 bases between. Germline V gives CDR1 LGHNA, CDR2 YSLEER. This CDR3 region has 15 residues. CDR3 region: CASSRGLGGTDTQYF. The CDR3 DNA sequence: TGCGCCAGCAGCCGAGGACTAGGGGGTACAGATACGCAGTATTTT.

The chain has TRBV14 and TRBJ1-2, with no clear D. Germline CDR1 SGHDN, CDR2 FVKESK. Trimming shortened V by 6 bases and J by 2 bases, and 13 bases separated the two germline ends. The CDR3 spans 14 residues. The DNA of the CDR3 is TGTGCCAGCAGTCCAGATACGGTGAACTATGGCTACACCTTC. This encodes CASSPDTVNYGYTF. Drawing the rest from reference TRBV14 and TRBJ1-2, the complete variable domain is EAGVTQFPSHSVIEKGQTVTLRCDPISGHDNLYWYRRVMGKEIKFLLHFVKESKQDESGMPNNRFLAERTGGTYSTLKVQPAELEDSGVYFCASSPDTVNYGYTFGSGTRLTVV.

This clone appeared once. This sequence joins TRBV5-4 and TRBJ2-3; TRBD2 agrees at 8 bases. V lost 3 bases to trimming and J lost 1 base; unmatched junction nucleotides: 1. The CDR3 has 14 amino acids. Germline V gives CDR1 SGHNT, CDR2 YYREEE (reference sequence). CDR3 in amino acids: CASSSLAGTDTQYF. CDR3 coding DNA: TGTGCCAGCAGCTCACTAGCGGGCACAGATACGCAGTATTTT.

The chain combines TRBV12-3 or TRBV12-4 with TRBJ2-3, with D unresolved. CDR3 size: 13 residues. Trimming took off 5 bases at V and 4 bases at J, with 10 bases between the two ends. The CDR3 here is CASSQHPPDTQYF. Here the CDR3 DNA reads TGTGCCAGCAGTCAACACCCGCCAGATACGCAGTATTTT.

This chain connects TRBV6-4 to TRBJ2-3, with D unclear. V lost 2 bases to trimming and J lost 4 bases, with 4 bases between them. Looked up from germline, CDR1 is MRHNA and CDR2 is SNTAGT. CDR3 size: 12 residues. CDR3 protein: CASSDEPDTQYF. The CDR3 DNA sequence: TGTGCCAGCAGTGACGAACCAGATACGCAGTATTTT.